These T cell receptor beta chains were read from a single sample in a study of OX40 agonist ivuxolimab in advanced cancers. Method: immunoSEQ multiplex PCR; TCRdb's copy keeps in-frame clones and lacks some. Among tens of thousands of clones listed, almost 95% were seen once. The sample was CD4+ or CD8+ T cells sorted from blood, taken in a trial of the OX40 agonist ivuxolimab. These receptors were taken from an adult with an advanced solid tumor such as melanoma, head and neck, liver or kidney cancer. Each CDR3 is given with its conserved first and last residue. A D gene is named only where the DNA matches it firmly. For some rows the clone size is stated as once, few or many, or as a class when expanded; others skip it.

J: TRBJ2-2
size: -
V: TRBV27
length: 14
D: -
CDR3: CASSLLMNTGELFF
DNA: TGTGCCAGCAGTTTATTAATGAACACCGGGGAGCTGTTTTTT

J: TRBJ1-1
size: -
V: TRBV6-5
length: 14
D: -
CDR3: CASSYGVGGTEAFF
DNA: TGTGCCAGCAGTTACGGGGTTGGGGGCACTGAAGCTTTCTTT

J: TRBJ2-1
size: -
V: TRBV25-1
length: 18
D: TRBD2
CDR3: CASSALRLADSSYNEQFF
DNA: TGTGCCAGCAGTGCCCTCCGACTAGCGGACAGCTCCTACAATGAGCAGTTCTTC

J: TRBJ1-6
size: -
V: TRBV5-6
length: 16
D: TRBD1
CDR3: CASSPGQGVFGSPLHF
DNA: TGTGCCAGCAGCCCCGGACAGGGGGTTTTCGGTTCACCCCTCCACTTT

J: TRBJ1-5
size: once
V: TRBV15
length: 18
D: -
CDR3: CATSRDEWGGASNQPQHF
DNA: TGTGCCACCAGCAGAGATGAATGGGGGGGGGCTAGCAATCAGCCCCAGCATTTT

J: TRBJ2-1
size: -
V: TRBV27
length: 16
D: -
CDR3: CASSLSYGGGLNEQFF
DNA: TGTGCCAGCAGTTTATCGTACGGAGGGGGCTTGAATGAGCAGTTCTTC

J: TRBJ1-2
size: -
V: TRBV4-2
length: 15
D: -
CDR3: CASSQQGEANYGYTF
DNA: TGTGCCAGCAGCCAACAAGGAGAAGCTAACTATGGCTACACCTTC

J: TRBJ2-3
size: -
V: TRBV5-1
length: 14
D: -
CDR3: CASSLAGGTDTQYF
DNA: TGCGCCAGCAGCTTGGCGGGGGGCACAGATACGCAGTATTTT

J: TRBJ2-6
size: -
V: TRBV6-6
length: 15
D: -
CDR3: CASSPSTSGANVLTF
DNA: TGTGCCAGCAGTCCCTCGACCTCTGGGGCCAACGTCCTGACTTTC

J: TRBJ2-3
size: -
V: TRBV7-9
length: 14
D: TRBD1
CDR3: CASSGTGIRDTQYF
DNA: TGTGCCAGCAGCGGGACAGGGATAAGAGATACGCAGTATTTT

J: TRBJ2-3
size: -
V: TRBV7-3
length: 15
D: TRBD2
CDR3: CASSLTSGRMDTQYF
DNA: TGTGCCAGCAGCTTGACTAGCGGGAGGATGGATACGCAGTATTTT

J: TRBJ2-1
size: -
V: TRBV11-3
length: 13
D: -
CDR3: CASSPGPHGEQFF
DNA: TGTGCCAGCAGCCCCGGTCCGCACGGTGAGCAGTTCTTC

J: TRBJ1-1
size: few
V: TRBV27
length: 12
D: -
CDR3: CASSMEGTEAFF
DNA: TGTGCCAGCAGTATGGAGGGGACTGAAGCTTTCTTT

J: TRBJ2-5
size: -
V: TRBV7-9
length: 15
D: -
CDR3: CASSGWTAQQETQYF
DNA: TGTGCCAGCAGCGGCTGGACAGCGCAGCAAGAGACCCAGTACTTC

J: TRBJ1-3
size: -
V: TRBV18
length: 14
D: -
CDR3: CASSPPGSGNTIYF
DNA: TGTGCCAGCTCACCACCAGGGTCTGGAAACACCATATATTTT

J: TRBJ2-1
size: -
V: TRBV4-1
length: 12
D: -
CDR3: CASSQAYNEQFF
DNA: TGCGCCAGCAGCCAAGCCTACAATGAGCAGTTCTTC

J: TRBJ2-1
size: -
V: TRBV19
length: 12
D: -
CDR3: CASSISSNEQFF
DNA: TGTGCCAGTAGTATTTCCTCGAATGAGCAGTTCTTC